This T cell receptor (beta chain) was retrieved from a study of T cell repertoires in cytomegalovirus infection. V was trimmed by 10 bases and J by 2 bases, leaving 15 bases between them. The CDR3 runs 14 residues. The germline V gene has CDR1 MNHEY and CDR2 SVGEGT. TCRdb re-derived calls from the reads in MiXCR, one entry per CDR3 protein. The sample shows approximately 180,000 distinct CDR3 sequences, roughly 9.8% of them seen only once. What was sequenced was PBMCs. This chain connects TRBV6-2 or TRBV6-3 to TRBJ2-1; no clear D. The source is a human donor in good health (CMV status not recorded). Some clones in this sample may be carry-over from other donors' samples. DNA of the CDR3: TGTGCCATTCATCGATATGGCCCCTACAATGAGCAGTTCTTC. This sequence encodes CAIHRYGPYNEQFF.